The present entry profiles one TCR beta chain with its context. The CDR3 length is 16 residues. Unmatched junction bases numbered 9, after V lost 6 bases and J lost 0 bases. Germline V CDR1 and CDR2: SGHTA, FQGNSA. This record comes from a study of blood T cell repertoires in COVID-19. Across the whole study: Samples representing acute and convalescent COVID-19 were sourced from the United States, Italy and Spain.

Here immunoSEQ multiplex PCR was the method, and the copy in TCRdb shows in-frame clones only, minus some. The sample lists more than 55,000 clones; just under 90% were seen once. The rearrangement uses TRBV7-2 and TRBJ2-7; 9 bases agree with TRBD2. Sequenced sample: peripheral blood. The receptor was isolated from a human donor with active COVID-19. The donor label of this sample is uncertain. CDR3 residues: CASSTTTSGYSYEQYF. In DNA, the CDR3 is TGTGCCAGCAGTACAACGACTAGCGGCTACTCCTACGAGCAGTACTTC.